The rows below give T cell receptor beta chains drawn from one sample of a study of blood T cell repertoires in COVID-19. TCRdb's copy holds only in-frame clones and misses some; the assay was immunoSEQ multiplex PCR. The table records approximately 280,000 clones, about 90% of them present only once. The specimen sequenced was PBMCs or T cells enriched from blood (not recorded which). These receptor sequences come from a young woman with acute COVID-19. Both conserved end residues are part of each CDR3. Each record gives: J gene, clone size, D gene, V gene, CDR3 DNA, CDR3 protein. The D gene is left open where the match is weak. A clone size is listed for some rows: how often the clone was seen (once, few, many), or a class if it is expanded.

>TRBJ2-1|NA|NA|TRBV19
TGTGCCAGTAGTCCACGACTGGCTCCCAATGAGCAGTTCTTC
CASSPRLAPNEQFF
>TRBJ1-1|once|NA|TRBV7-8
TGTGCCAGCAACGAAAATACGGGCACTGAAGCTTTCTTT
CASNENTGTEAFF
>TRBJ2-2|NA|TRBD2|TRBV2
TGTGCCAGCAGTGGGGAGATAGCGGGCGAGTACACCGGGGAGCTGTTTTTT
CASSGEIAGEYTGELFF
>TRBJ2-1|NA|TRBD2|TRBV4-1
TGCGCCAGCAGCCAAGAGAGGACTAGCGGATTTAATGAGCAGTTCTTC
CASSQERTSGFNEQFF
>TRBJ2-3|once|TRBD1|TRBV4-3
TGCGCCAGCAGCCAAGATCCTCGACAGGGGGCTGTAGCAGATACGCAGTATTTT
CASSQDPRQGAVADTQYF
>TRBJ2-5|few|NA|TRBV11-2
TGTGCCAGCAGTTACACGGGAGATGCTGCTGGGGGGACCCAGTACTTC
CASSYTGDAAGGTQYF
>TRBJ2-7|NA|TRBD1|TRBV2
TGTGCCAGCAGTGAAGACGACAGGGGCGACTACGAGCAGTACTTC
CASSEDDRGDYEQYF
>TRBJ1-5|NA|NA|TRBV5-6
TGTGCCAGCAGCGGGGGCTTTGATCAGCCCCAGCATTTT
CASSGGFDQPQHF
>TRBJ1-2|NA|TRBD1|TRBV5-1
TGCGCCAGCAGCCCCGGTGGGACAGAAGTATCTCGGGGCTACACCTTC
CASSPGGTEVSRGYTF
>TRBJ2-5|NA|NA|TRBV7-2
TGTGCCAGCAGCTTCCGCCAAGAGACCCAGTACTTC
CASSFRQETQYF
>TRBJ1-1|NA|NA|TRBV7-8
TGTGCCAGCAGCTTAGTGCGGGGCACTGAAGCTTTCTTT
CASSLVRGTEAFF
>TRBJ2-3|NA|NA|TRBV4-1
TGCGCCAGCAGCCAAGTCTGGGGGGGCACAGATACGCAGTATTTT
CASSQVWGGTDTQYF
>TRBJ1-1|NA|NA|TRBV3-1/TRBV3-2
TGTGCCAGCAGCCGAGGGGGGGGTGTCACTGAAGCTTTCTTT
CASSRGGGVTEAFF
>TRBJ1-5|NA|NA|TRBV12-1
TGTGCCACCACCCGGGGGGGTATCGATCAGCCCCAGCATTTT
CATTRGGIDQPQHF
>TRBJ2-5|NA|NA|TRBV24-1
TGTGCCACCAGTGGACCGAGGAACCAAGAGACCCAGTACTTC
CATSGPRNQETQYF
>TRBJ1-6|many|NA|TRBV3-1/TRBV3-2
TGTGCCAGCAGCCTCGGGCGTCAGGGGAATTCACCCCTCCACTTT
CASSLGRQGNSPLHF
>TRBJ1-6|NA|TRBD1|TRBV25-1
TGTGCCAGCAAGGGACAGGTACGGTCACCCCTCCACTTT
CASKGQVRSPLHF
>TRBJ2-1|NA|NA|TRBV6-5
TGTGCCAGCAGCCTCCGGGACTTGACATACAATGAGCAGTTCTTC
CASSLRDLTYNEQFF
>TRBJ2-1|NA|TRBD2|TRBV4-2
TGTGCCAGCTCAAGACTAGCGGGAGGGAGCTCCTACAATGAGCAGTTCTTC
CASSRLAGGSSYNEQFF
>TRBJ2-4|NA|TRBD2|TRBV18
TGTGCCAGCTCACCACGGCAGACGGGGGGGGAAGCCAAAAACATTCAGTACTTC
CASSPRQTGGEAKNIQYF
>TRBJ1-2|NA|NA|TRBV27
TGTGCCAGCAGTATAACAGGGTACGATGGCTACACCTTC
CASSITGYDGYTF
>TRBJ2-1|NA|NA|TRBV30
TGTGCCTGGAGTCCGACTGCGGGTGAGCAGTTCTTC
CAWSPTAGEQFF
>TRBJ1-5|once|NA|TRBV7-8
TGTGCCAGCAGCTTAGCGGGGGTCGTTGGGGGGATACATCCCCAGCATTTT
CASSLAGVVGGIHPQHF
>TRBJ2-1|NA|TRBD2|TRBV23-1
TGCGCCAGCAGTCCAACTTCCTGGACTAGCGGGAGTAAGGGGGCTCTGAATGAGCAGTTCTTC
CASSPTSWTSGSKGALNEQFF
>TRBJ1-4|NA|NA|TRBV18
TGTGCCAGCTCACCACTACAGACTAATGAAAAACTGTTTTTT
CASSPLQTNEKLFF